These 22 T cell receptor beta chains share one sample of origin, sequenced in a study of CD8 T cells in Susac syndrome. Reverse transcription of roughly 0.5 to 1 ug RNA was performed with random hexamers. TCRdb re-derived calls from the immunoSEQ multiplex PCR reads in MiXCR, one entry per CDR3 protein. The sample has 80,000 to 95,000 distinct CDR3 sequences, over 85% seen once. The sequenced sample consisted of CD8+ T cells from PBMCs. The source of these receptors is a human donor with Susac syndrome.

CDR3: CASSRTGTALGEQFF. For the CDR3, the DNA is TGCGCCAGCAGTCGGACCGGGACAGCTTTGGGTGAGCAGTTCTTC. V usage is TRBV23-1 and J usage is TRBJ2-1; 7 bases are a match to TRBD1. TRBV23-1 is labeled an ORF, and its function is uncertain. The CDR3 consists of 15 residues. The J segment lost 9 bases and the V segment lost 4 bases, leaving 12 bases of the junction unmatched.

This clonotype has only one observation. The chain carries TRBV7-9 and TRBJ2-3; 8 nucleotides match TRBD1. The J segment lost 1 base and the V segment lost 4 bases, leaving 7 bases of the junction unmatched. Germline values: CDR1 SEHNR, CDR2 FQNEAQ (reference sequence). The CDR3 is 16 residues long. The CDR3, as DNA: TGTGCCAGCAGCTACCCAGGGGGCGCGGGCACAGATACGCAGTATTTT. Amino acid sequence: CASSYPGGAGTDTQYF.

This clonotype was observed a single time. CDR3 coding DNA: TGTGCCAGCAGTTTATTTAGGGAAAAGAACACTGAAGCTTTCTTT. Its protein product is CASSLFREKNTEAFF. The chain recombines TRBV27 with TRBJ1-1; no reliable D call. There are 15 residues in the CDR3. V lost 1 base and J lost 1, with 10 bases in between. The V gene's germline CDR1 is MNHEY and CDR2 SMNVEV (reference sequence).

A single count supports this clonotype. This chain uses TRBV25-1 with TRBJ2-6; 7 bases align to TRBD1. V gave up 3 bases and J gave up 2 bases; unmatched junction bases: 4. This CDR3 comprises 16 residues. Germline lookup yields CDR1 MGHDK and CDR2 SYGVNS. The CDR3 coding sequence is TGTGCCAGCAGTGAGCAGACAGGGACTGGGGCCAACGTCCTGACTTTC. Translation gives CASSEQTGTGANVLTF.

V and J are TRBV7-9 and TRBJ2-7; TRBD2 is a possible D gene (5 bases). V gave up 6 bases and J gave up 3 bases, with 9 bases separating them. The CDR3 contains 12 residues. Germline CDR1 is SEHNR and CDR2 is FQNEAQ (reference sequence). The CDR3 sequence: CASSKRDYEQYF. CDR3 nucleotides: TGTGCCAGCAGTAAACGGGACTACGAGCAGTACTTC.

The chain couples TRBV9 to TRBJ1-4; D may be TRBD1 (6 bases). From germline, CDR1 is SGDLS and CDR2 YYNGEE. The CDR3 has 15 residues. V was trimmed by 4 bases and J by 4 bases, leaving 14 bases between them. Written as DNA, the CDR3 is TGTGCCAGCAGCCTAGGGGGGCAGCTTAATGAAAAACTGTTTTTT. This encodes CASSLGGQLNEKLFF.

The chain links TRBV19 to TRBJ1-1; 7 bases are shared with TRBD1. Losses at the gene ends were 3 bases for V and 1 base for J; bases not matched to a gene: 2. The length of the CDR3 is 14 residues. Germline CDR1 LNHDA, CDR2 SQIVND (reference sequence). The CDR3 nucleotides are TGTGCCAGTAGTATGGGACAGCAGAACACTGAAGCTTTCTTT. Translation gives CASSMGQQNTEAFF.

This clonotype was seen a few times. The chain employs TRBV7-9 and TRBJ2-3; D gene ambiguous. The V end was cut by 5 bases, the J end by 2 bases, with 8 bases between. Germline values: CDR1 SEHNR, CDR2 FQNEAQ (reference sequence). The CDR3 consists of 13 residues. CDR3 DNA sequence: TGTGCCAGCAGCCCTTCGTCCACAGATACGCAGTATTTT. This codes for CASSPSSTDTQYF.

The CDR3, as DNA: TGTGCCACAGGGGCGGGAGCCAGGGGGCAGTATTTT. It encodes CATGAGARGQYF. The chain joins TRBV27 to TRBJ2-3, with a possible D match to TRBD2 (7 bases). This CDR3 has 12 amino acids. The germline V gene has CDR1 MNHEY and CDR2 SMNVEV (reference sequence). Deletions cut 10 bases from V and 11 bases from J, with 19 bases between.

The chain has TRBV6-5 and TRBJ2-5, with D possibly being TRBD2 (6 bases). Germline V gene data show CDR1 as MNHEY and CDR2 as SVGAGI. The ends were cut back, 7 bases at V and 5 bases at J, with 11 bases in the middle. The CDR3 length is 12 residues. The CDR3 DNA sequence: TGTGCCAGCATTCGGGAGCGGGAGACCCAGTACTTC. Protein: CASIRERETQYF.

The J gene is TRBJ2-4, the V gene TRBV15; 9 bases line up with TRBD2. Germline CDR1 LNHNV, CDR2 YYDKDF (reference sequence). This CDR3 spans 17 amino acids. With V trimmed by 2 bases and J by 3 bases, 8 bases remained unmatched. CDR3 in amino acids: CATSRTASGIGKNIQYF. CDR3 in DNA: TGTGCCACCAGCAGAACCGCTAGCGGGATAGGCAAAAACATTCAGTACTTC.

This clonotype was found once. The DNA of the CDR3 is TGTGCCAGCAGTGAACTGGGCGAGGGGGCGAACACTGAAGCTTTCTTT. Translated, it gives CASSELGEGANTEAFF. V and J are TRBV25-1 and TRBJ1-1, with TRBD1 matching over 7 bases. Germline loops: CDR1 MGHDK, CDR2 SYGVNS. The CDR3 runs 16 residues. Trimming removed 2 bases from V and 1 base from J; junction bases left unmatched: 7. Together with reference TRBV25-1 and TRBJ1-1, the CDR3 gives the full variable domain: EADIYQTPRYLVIGTGKKITLECSQTMGHDKMYWYQQDPGMELHLIHYSYGVNSTEKGDLSSESTVSRIRTEHFPLTLESARPSHTSQYLCASSELGEGANTEAFFGQGTRLTVV.

The rearrangement uses TRBV7-9 and TRBJ2-1; D ambiguous. Germline loops: CDR1 SEHNR, CDR2 FQNEAQ (reference sequence). The CDR3 sequence is 17 residues long. V gave up 6 bases and J gave up 9 bases, with 27 bases separating them. The CDR3 is CASRFTLRVSEVGEQFF. Here the CDR3 DNA reads TGTGCCAGCAGGTTCACCCTACGGGTGTCAGAGGTTGGTGAGCAGTTCTTC.

The J gene is TRBJ2-5, the V gene TRBV7-9, with a tentative D call TRBD2 (5 bases). The CDR3 runs 15 residues. Germline V CDR1 and CDR2: SEHNR, FQNEAQ (reference sequence). Trimming left V 5 bases short and J 3 bases short, with 16 bases between. DNA for the CDR3: TGTGCCAGCAGCCCAGTTAGTCGGGGTGAAGAGACCCAGTACTTC. Translating it yields CASSPVSRGEETQYF.

As regards this clonotype: At one end, the junction sequence differs from germline, possibly due to a read error. J is TRBJ2-7 and V is TRBV29-1; D perhaps matches TRBD1 (5 bases). CDR3 length: 14 residues. CDR1 is SQVTM, CDR2 ANQGSEA, per germline. Here the CDR3 reads CSFEFLDSDYEQYF. The CDR3, as DNA: TGCAGCTTTGAATTTCTCGACAGCGACTACGAGCAGTACTTC.

This chain uses TRBV20-1 with TRBJ2-1; 16 nucleotides agree with TRBD2. From germline, CDR1 is DFQATT and CDR2 SNEGSKA (reference sequence). The CDR3 consists of 23 residues. V dropped 2 bases and J dropped 0; count of bases not matched to a gene: 19. The CDR3 DNA sequence: TGCAGTGCTAGACGGCAGAACCTAGAGCTAGGGACTAGCGGGGGGGCCTCCTACAATGAGCAGTTCTTC. Translated: CSARRQNLELGTSGGASYNEQFF.

As regards this clonotype: The junction differs from germline at one of its ends, possibly a read error. V gene TRBV7-9 combines with J gene TRBJ2-1; D is possibly TRBD2 (5 bases). The length of the CDR3 is 11 residues. Germline loops: CDR1 SEHNR, CDR2 FQNEAQ (reference sequence). The DNA of the CDR3 is TGTGCCAGCAGCTTGTCCGAGGGTCAGGTCTTC. Translating gives CASSLSEGQVF.

The V gene is TRBV6-5, the J gene TRBJ2-7; TRBD2 matches at 11 bases. The CDR3 consists of 13 residues. V lost 8 bases, J lost 0 bases, and 0 bases stayed unmatched. Germline V gene lookup returns CDR1 MNHEY and CDR2 SVGAGI. The CDR3 bases are TGTGCCAGCGGGACTAGCGGCTCCTACGAGCAGTACTTC. Translated, it gives CASGTSGSYEQYF.

The chain uses TRBV6-5 and TRBJ2-5; 7 nucleotides match TRBD2. Germline V gene lookup returns CDR1 MNHEY and CDR2 SVGAGI. V dropped 2 bases and J dropped 4; count of bases not matched to a gene: 7. CDR3 length: 15 amino acids. The CDR3 sequence: CASSYGGRAGETQYF. In DNA, the CDR3 is TGTGCCAGCAGTTACGGAGGGAGGGCAGGAGAGACCCAGTACTTC.

The V and J genes are TRBV30 and TRBJ1-1; no clear D. The CDR3 runs to 13 residues. Looked up from germline, CDR1 is GTSNPN and CDR2 is SVGIG (reference sequence). Trimming shortened V by 2 bases and J by 5 bases, and 12 bases separated the two germline ends. The CDR3 nucleotides read TGTGCCTGGAGTATACTCCCGGGAACTGAAGCTTTCTTT. This gives the protein CAWSILPGTEAFF.

The genes are TRBV20-1 and TRBJ2-7; D gene unclear. The length of the CDR3 is 11 residues. Germline V lookup: CDR1 DFQATT, CDR2 SNEGSKA (reference sequence). V lost 3 bases and J lost 4, with 7 bases in between. DNA of the CDR3: TGCAGTGCTAGTATAGGGTACGAGCAGTACTTC. Its protein is CSASIGYEQYF.

The CDR3 DNA reads as TGTGCCTGGAGTGTCCTGGAAGCAGATACGCAGTATTTT. It yields the protein CAWSVLEADTQYF. The chain combines TRBV30 with TRBJ2-3; D gene ambiguous. V dropped 0 bases and J dropped 4 bases, with 8 bases sitting between them. CDR3 length equals 13 residues. CDR1 is GTSNPN and CDR2 is SVGIG in the germline V gene (reference sequence).